Presented here are 29 T cell receptor beta chains from one specimen sequenced in a study of shared clonotypes between healthy human individuals. Profiling relied on immunoSEQ multiplex PCR, and the TCRdb table lists in-frame clones only, not all of them. The data hold 950,000 to 1,200,000 clones, with approximately 77% observed a single time. Sequenced input: memory CD4+ T cells from PBMCs. Regarding subset: CD45RA-negative fraction. The receptors derive from a man between 18 and 35 years old in good health. Some clones in this sample may be carry-over from other donors' samples.

In this sample, this clone turned up many times. The chain combines TRBV9 with TRBJ1-3, with no clear D. The CDR3 spans 15 residues. Per the germline V gene, CDR1 is SGDLS and CDR2 is YYNGEE. The ends were cut back, 3 bases at V and 4 bases at J, with 14 bases in the middle. The CDR3 region is CASSEGVRGGNTIYF. CDR3 nucleotides: TGTGCCAGCAGCGAGGGTGTCCGCGGCGGAAACACCATATATTTT.

The J gene is TRBJ2-1, the V gene TRBV19; 8 bases match TRBD2. The V segment lost 8 bases and the J segment 4 bases; nucleotides outside the gene matches: 10. Per germline, CDR1 LNHDA and CDR2 SQIVND (reference sequence). This CDR3 region has 15 residues. CDR3 loop: CASRRAGVGYNEQFF. The CDR3 region has the DNA TGTGCCAGTCGACGAGCGGGAGTGGGGTACAATGAGCAGTTCTTC.

This clone was seen only once. The chain has TRBV29-1 and TRBJ2-1; D could derive from TRBD1 or TRBD2 (5 bases each). Trimming took 7 bases from V and 4 from J, leaving 17 bases between them. Germline CDR1 is SQVTM and CDR2 is ANQGSEA. The CDR3 is made up of 14 amino acids. DNA for the CDR3: TGCAGCGCCGAGGGGCTGGACGGGTACAATGAGCAGTTCTTC. Translation: CSAEGLDGYNEQFF.

The chain combines TRBV7-6 with TRBJ2-1; TRBD2 agrees at 13 bases. The CDR3 contains 17 residues. V gave up 1 base and J gave up 7 bases; unmatched junction bases: 7. The germline CDR1 and CDR2 sequences are SGHVS and FNYEAQ. CDR3 region: CASSLDSSGLAGNEQFF. For the CDR3, the DNA is TGTGCCAGCAGCTTAGATTCTTCGGGACTAGCGGGGAATGAGCAGTTCTTC.

J is TRBJ1-5 and V is TRBV28, with D maybe TRBD1 (6 bases). The CDR3 is made up of 15 amino acids. With 6 bases removed from V and 6 bases from J, the gap between germline ends came to 18 bases. Germline V lookup: CDR1 MDHEN, CDR2 SYDVKM. The CDR3 DNA follows: TGTGCCAGCAGCTCACAACAGGGTAGGAGTCAGCCCCAGCATTTT. Protein: CASSSQQGRSQPQHF.

The genes are TRBV4-1 and TRBJ1-1, with D possibly being TRBD1 (6 bases). V lost 4 bases and J 6 bases, leaving 6 bases between the germline ends. Germline values: CDR1 MGHRA, CDR2 YSYEKL. This CDR3 is 11 amino acids long. CDR3 sequence: CASSRQAEAFF. CDR3 bases: TGCGCCAGCAGCCGACAGGCTGAAGCTTTCTTT.

This chain uses TRBV7-3 with TRBJ1-1, with 7 bases aligning to TRBD1. Trimming removed 5 bases from V and 5 bases from J; junction bases left unmatched: 5. Germline V gene sequence: CDR1 SGHTA, CDR2 FQGTGA. The CDR3 consists of 13 residues. This CDR3 is CASSPGQKTEAFF. The CDR3 nucleotides read TGTGCCAGCAGCCCGGGACAGAAGACTGAAGCTTTCTTT.

The CDR3 reads CSVGTDNTGELFF. The CDR3 region has the DNA TGCAGCGTTGGGACAGATAACACCGGGGAGCTGTTTTTT. The chain employs TRBV29-1 and TRBJ2-2, with a possible D match to TRBD1 (6 bases). The V end was cut by 4 bases, the J end by 2 bases, with 8 bases between. Germline CDR1 is SQVTM and CDR2 is ANQGSEA. The CDR3 length is 13 residues.

The CDR3: CASSQGSIDNEQFF. CDR3 sequence (DNA): TGCGCCAGCAGCCAAGGCAGTATAGACAATGAGCAGTTCTTC. This chain joins TRBV4-3 and TRBJ2-1; D gene ambiguous. CDR1 and CDR2 (germline): LGHNA, YSLEER. V lost 1 base to trimming and J lost 5 bases, with 9 bases between them. The CDR3 loop spans 14 amino acids.

The J gene is TRBJ1-2, the V gene TRBV11-2, with 7 bases fitting TRBD1. The germline CDR1 and CDR2 sequences are SGHAT and FQNNGV. The CDR3 consists of 13 residues. V shed 5 bases and J 4 bases; nucleotides not matched to a gene: 4. The CDR3 region has the DNA TGTGCCAGCAGCCGTACAGGGGTCTATGGCTACACCTTC. Encoded protein: CASSRTGVYGYTF.

This clone was seen more than once but under ten times. The chain links TRBV6-1 to TRBJ2-3; D perhaps matches TRBD2 (7 bases). Trimming shortened V by 6 bases and J by 6 bases, and 16 bases separated the two germline ends. Germline CDR1 reads MNHNS; CDR2 reads SASEGT. The CDR3 spans 14 residues. The CDR3, as DNA: TGTGCCAGCAGCTTAGGGGGGGCACGGGATACGCAGTATTTT. Amino acid sequence: CASSLGGARDTQYF.

Only a few counts were recorded for this clone. The V gene is TRBV7-2, the J gene TRBJ2-7, with D tentatively TRBD1 or TRBD2 (6 bases each). The germline V gene has CDR1 SGHTA and CDR2 FQGNSA. The CDR3 extends over 15 amino acids. The ends were cut back, 5 bases at V and 3 bases at J, with 17 bases in the middle. The CDR3 DNA reads TGTGCCAGCAGCCCGACGGGGGCTTCCCTCTACGAGCAGTACTTC. This encodes CASSPTGASLYEQYF.

This clone was counted once. The V gene is TRBV6-4, the J gene TRBJ2-6; unclear D gene. CDR1 is MRHNA and CDR2 is SNTAGT in the germline V gene. Trimming stripped 5 bases from V and 3 bases from J, with 8 bases between. This CDR3 has 14 amino acids. The CDR3 DNA follows: TGTGCCAGCAGTAGAGAATATGGGGCCAACGTCCTGACTTTC. Translation: CASSREYGANVLTF.

This clone was found many times. V usage is TRBV5-1 and J usage is TRBJ2-1; a weak D match, TRBD2 (5 bases). The CDR3 length is 15 residues. Germline lookup yields CDR1 SGHRS and CDR2 YFSETQ. Trimming removed 4 bases from V and 7 bases from J, with 18 bases in between. As DNA, the CDR3 is TGCGCCAGCAGCCCCGGGAAAGGTATCACGAATGAGCAGTTCTTC. Encoded protein: CASSPGKGITNEQFF.

This clone occurred once. The chain combines TRBV7-8 with TRBJ2-1, with TRBD2 matching over 8 bases. The V gene end was trimmed by 1 base and the J gene end by 5 bases; junction bases not matched to a gene: 4. Germline V lookup: CDR1 SGHVS, CDR2 FQNEAQ. This CDR3 has 15 residues. CDR3 amino acids: CASSLGLAPDNEQFF. DNA of the CDR3: TGTGCCAGCAGCTTAGGACTAGCGCCAGACAATGAGCAGTTCTTC.

The J gene is TRBJ1-5, the V gene TRBV10-2, with TRBD1 matching over 7 bases. CDR1 and CDR2 (germline): WSHSY, SAAADI. This CDR3 is built from 16 residues. The J segment lost 1 base and the V segment lost 6 bases, leaving 9 bases of the junction unmatched. The CDR3 DNA sequence: TGCGCCAGCAGGCAACCCGGGACAGCAAGCAATCAGCCCCAGCATTTT. Protein: CASRQPGTASNQPQHF.

The chain joins TRBV6-1 to TRBJ2-5; 7 bases fit TRBD1. The CDR3 length is 15 residues. With V trimmed by 4 bases and J by 4 bases, 9 bases remained unmatched. Per germline, CDR1 MNHNS and CDR2 SASEGT. Here the CDR3 DNA reads TGTGCCAGCAGTGTAATGGGGACAGCTGGAGAGACCCAGTACTTC. Its protein product is CASSVMGTAGETQYF.

The V and J genes are TRBV9 and TRBJ1-1; unclear D gene. V dropped 0 bases and J dropped 0 bases, with 6 bases sitting between them. CDR1 is SGDLS and CDR2 is YYNGEE in the germline V gene. CDR3 length: 14 residues. The CDR3 DNA sequence: TGTGCCAGCAGCGTAGGCCAGCTGAACACTGAAGCTTTCTTT. It codes for CASSVGQLNTEAFF.

The chain is built from TRBV28 and TRBJ1-3, with D hard to call. The CDR3 extends over 16 amino acids. The germline V gene has CDR1 MDHEN and CDR2 SYDVKM. The ends were cut back, 1 base at V and 3 bases at J, with 13 bases in the middle. This chain's CDR3 is CASSLFGSLYGNTIYF. In DNA form, the CDR3 reads TGTGCCAGCAGTTTATTTGGGTCGCTTTATGGAAACACCATATATTTT. Variable domain in full (rest from reference TRBV28 and TRBJ1-3): DVKVTQSSRYLVKRTGEKVFLECVQDMDHENMFWYRQDPGLGLRLIYFSYDVKMKEKGDIPEGYSVSREKKERFSLILESASTNQTSMYLCASSLFGSLYGNTIYFGEGSWLTVV.

This chain connects TRBV5-1 to TRBJ1-4, with 9 bases fitting TRBD1. In germline, CDR1 is SGHRS, CDR2 YFSETQ. V was pared by 4 bases and J by 7 bases, with 8 bases of the junction left unmatched. CDR3 length equals 15 residues. The CDR3: CASSQDRGGGEKLFF. The CDR3, as DNA: TGCGCCAGCAGCCAGGACAGGGGAGGGGGTGAAAAACTGTTTTTT.

The chain joins TRBV28 to TRBJ2-2; the D is unclear. Trimming removed 7 bases at V and 1 base at J, with 10 bases between. This CDR3 has 14 residues. From germline, CDR1 is MDHEN and CDR2 SYDVKM. CDR3 sequence: CASIVGQNTGELFF. CDR3 nucleotide sequence: TGTGCCAGCATCGTCGGGCAGAACACCGGGGAGCTGTTTTTT.

V is TRBV19 and J is TRBJ1-2; no reliable D call. The CDR3 totals 13 residues. V was clipped by 5 bases and J by 3 bases, with 10 bases between them. Germline CDR1 reads LNHDA; CDR2 reads SQIVND (reference sequence). The CDR3: CASSLAGDYGYTF. The CDR3, as DNA: TGTGCCAGTAGTCTCGCCGGGGACTATGGCTACACCTTC.

Turning to this clone: This sample includes further DNA sequences coding for the same CDR3. The chain has TRBV10-3 and TRBJ2-5; 9 bases align to TRBD2. With 6 bases clipped from V and 5 bases from J, the junction kept 10 bases outside the gene matches. Germline V lookup: CDR1 ENHRY, CDR2 SYGVKD. The CDR3 extends over 15 amino acids. The CDR3 is CAIRGLAGAGETQYF. The DNA of the CDR3 is TGTGCCATCAGGGGACTAGCTGGAGCCGGTGAGACCCAGTACTTC.

The V and J genes are TRBV30 and TRBJ1-1; TRBD1 is a possible D gene (5 bases). The germline V gene has CDR1 GTSNPN and CDR2 SVGIG (reference sequence). The CDR3 is 11 amino acids. Trimming removed 7 bases at V and 2 bases at J, with 8 bases between. CDR3 coding DNA: TGTGCCTTGACAGTTAACACTGAAGCTTTCTTT. The encoded protein is CALTVNTEAFF.

V gene TRBV5-4 combines with J gene TRBJ2-7, with D perhaps being TRBD1 or TRBD2 (5 bases each). The CDR3 runs 11 residues. The germline V gene encodes CDR1 SGHNT and CDR2 YYREEE (reference sequence). V lost 4 bases and J lost 9, with 11 bases in between. Here the CDR3 DNA reads TGTGCCAGCAGCGGCCGGGACGGGCAGTACTTC. It codes for CASSGRDGQYF.

This clone was observed a single time. The V gene is TRBV27, the J gene TRBJ2-7; tentatively, D is TRBD2 (6 bases). The CDR3 extends over 13 amino acids. The V end was cut by 7 bases, the J end by 4 bases, with 14 bases between. Germline V lookup: CDR1 MNHEY, CDR2 SMNVEV (reference sequence). The CDR3: CASKLPGRYEQYF. CDR3 DNA sequence: TGTGCCAGCAAGCTCCCAGGGAGGTACGAGCAGTACTTC.

The chain uses TRBV10-1 and TRBJ1-1; no reliable D call. V was pared by 6 bases and J by 0 bases, with 14 bases between. Germline CDR1 and CDR2: WNHNN and SYGVQD (reference sequence). This CDR3 spans 15 amino acids. CDR3 region: CASSPTEGLNTEAFF. As DNA, the CDR3 is TGCGCCAGCAGCCCTACTGAGGGCCTGAACACTGAAGCTTTCTTT.

This clone was counted many times. The gene calls are TRBV4-1 and TRBJ2-3, with no clear D. V was pared by 0 bases and J by 5 bases, with 9 bases between. Germline loops: CDR1 MGHRA, CDR2 YSYEKL. The CDR3 contains 14 residues. DNA of the CDR3: TGCGCCAGCAGCCAAGATCGCCGACTAGATACGCAGTATTTT. Protein product: CASSQDRRLDTQYF.

This rearrangement joins TRBV7-8 to TRBJ1-1; D ambiguous. V was shortened by 5 bases and J by 5 bases, with 9 bases between the two germline ends. The germline V gene has CDR1 SGHVS and CDR2 FQNEAQ. This CDR3 region has 12 residues. The CDR3 nucleotides read TGTGCCAGCAGCCATGGACGGACTGAAGCTTTCTTT. It yields the protein CASSHGRTEAFF.